This T cell receptor (beta chain) was found in a study of shared clonotypes between healthy human individuals. Study-wide findings and caveats: Blood alone was sampled, and tissue repertoires likely differ.

To note about this clone: Its specificity is not known.

Every immunoSEQ plate was one replicate of a subset's evenly spread DNA. Study processing details: ImmunoSEQ supplied junction-only sequences lacking quality scores, so filtering was different. Sequenced by immunoSEQ multiplex PCR; TCRdb stores in-frame clones only, minus some. V and J calls and clone size are copied from that table; D and trimming were computed from the DNA. The profile covers about 580,000 clones, with more than 95% appearing a single time and approximately 0.33% taken by the ten largest. The CDR3 is 14 residues long. Germline-derived CDR1 and CDR2 are SEHNR and FQNEAQ (reference sequence). V was cut by 6 bases and J by 2 bases, with 12 bases left in between. The naive CD8 subset, CD45RO-negative cells positively selected for CCR7, excluded terminally differentiated effector memory CD45RA+ cells.

The receptor was derived from a man aged 25 to 40 in good health. The V call is TRBV7-9, the J call TRBJ2-3, with D perhaps TRBD2 (6 bases). The sequenced sample consisted of naive CD8+ T cells sorted from blood. The CDR3 region is CASSSWGVTDTQYF. In nucleotides, the CDR3 is TGTGCCAGCAGTTCATGGGGGGTCACAGATACGCAGTATTTT.